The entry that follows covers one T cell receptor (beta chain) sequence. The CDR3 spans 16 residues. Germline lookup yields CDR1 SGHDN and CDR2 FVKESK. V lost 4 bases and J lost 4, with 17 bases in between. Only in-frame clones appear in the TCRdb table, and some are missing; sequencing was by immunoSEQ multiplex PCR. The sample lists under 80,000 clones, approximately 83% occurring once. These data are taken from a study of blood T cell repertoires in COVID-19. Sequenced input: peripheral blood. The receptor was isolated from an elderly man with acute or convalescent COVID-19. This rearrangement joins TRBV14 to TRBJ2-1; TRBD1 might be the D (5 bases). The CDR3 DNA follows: TGTGCCAGCAGCCGAGAGCAGGGCTTTATGTACAATGAGCAGTTCTTC. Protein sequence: CASSREQGFMYNEQFF.